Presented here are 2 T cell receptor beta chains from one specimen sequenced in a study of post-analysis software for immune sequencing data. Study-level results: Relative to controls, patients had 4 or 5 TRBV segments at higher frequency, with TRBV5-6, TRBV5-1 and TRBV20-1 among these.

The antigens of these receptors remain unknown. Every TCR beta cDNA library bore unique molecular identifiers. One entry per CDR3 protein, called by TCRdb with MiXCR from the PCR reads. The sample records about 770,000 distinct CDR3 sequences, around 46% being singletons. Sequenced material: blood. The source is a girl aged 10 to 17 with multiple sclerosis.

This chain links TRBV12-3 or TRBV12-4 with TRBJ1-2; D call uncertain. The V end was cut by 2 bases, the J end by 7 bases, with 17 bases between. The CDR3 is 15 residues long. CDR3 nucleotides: TGTGCCAGCAGTTTATATCAGCTACCCAGGCCTGGCTACACCTTC. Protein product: CASSLYQLPRPGYTF.

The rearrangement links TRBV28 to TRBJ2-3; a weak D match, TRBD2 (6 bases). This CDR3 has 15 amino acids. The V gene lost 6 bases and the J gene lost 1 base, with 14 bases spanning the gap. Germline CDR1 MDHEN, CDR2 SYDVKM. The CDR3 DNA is TGTGCCAGCAGCCTCGGGGGAGAGGGCACAGATACGCAGTATTTT. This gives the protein CASSLGGEGTDTQYF.